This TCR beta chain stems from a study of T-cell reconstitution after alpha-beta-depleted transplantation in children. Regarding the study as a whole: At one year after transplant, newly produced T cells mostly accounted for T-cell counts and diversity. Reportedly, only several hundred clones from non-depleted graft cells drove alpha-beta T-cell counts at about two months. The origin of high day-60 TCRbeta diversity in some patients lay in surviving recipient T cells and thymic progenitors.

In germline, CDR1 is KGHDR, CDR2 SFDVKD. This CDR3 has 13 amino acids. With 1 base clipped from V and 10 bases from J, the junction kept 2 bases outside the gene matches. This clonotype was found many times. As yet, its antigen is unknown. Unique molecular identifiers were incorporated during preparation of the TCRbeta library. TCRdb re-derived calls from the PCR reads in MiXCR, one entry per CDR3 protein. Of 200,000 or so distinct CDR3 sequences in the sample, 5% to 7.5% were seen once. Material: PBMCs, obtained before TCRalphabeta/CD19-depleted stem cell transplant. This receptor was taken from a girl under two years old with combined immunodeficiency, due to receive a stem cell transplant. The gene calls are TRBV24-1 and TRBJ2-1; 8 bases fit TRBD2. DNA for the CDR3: TGTGCCACCAGTGATTTAAAGCGGGGGGAGCAGTTCTTC. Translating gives CATSDLKRGEQFF.